This paragraph covers one T cell receptor (beta chain) sequence. Which antigen it targets is not known. Per-base qualities were not stored, and no clone one base away is much larger. These data originate in a study of blood T cell repertoires in COVID-19 (dated by TCRdb to 2018 to 2020). Describing the broader study: The collaborator samples originated in the United States, Italy and Spain and spanned the acute and convalescent phases of COVID-19. A de-identified subject ID, COVID-19 status, age in years and sex were almost always included in the sample metadata. The material from the prospective study consisted of cDNA or gDNA derived from T cells, B-cell-depleted T cells, or PBMCs. The repertoires were made available in a free public database intended to serve as a resource for research on the immune response to SARS-CoV-2. Deeply sampled blood TCRbeta repertoires from subjects exposed to, actively infected with, or recovered from COVID-19 were included in the dataset. Where available, HLA class I and class II types were obtained from metadata supplied by the sample provider rather than from assay-based typing. The samples were drawn from two sources: the first 160 participants of the ongoing ImmuneRACE study, and over 950 subjects contributed by 6 global collaborators. Overall study results and their limits: The amount of clinical and demographic metadata varied by source and participant and was provided uncurated.

Its CDR3 holds 16 amino acids, cysteine through phenylalanine. Only the CDR3 part of the read is kept: 48 bases, read in frame from the first base. Trimming takes 0 bases off V and 3 bases off J; junction bases not matched to a gene: 7. Sequences SGHNT (CDR1) and YYREEE (CDR2) are obtained from the germline V gene (reference sequence). The immunoSEQ Assay, a bias-controlled multiplex PCR, was used to amplify TCRbeta CDR3 regions from genomic DNA. Per the authors' processing: Within the assay, amplification of reference gene primers was used to estimate how many nucleated cells each sample contained. To quantify the absolute abundance of each unique TCRbeta CDR3 rearrangement, sequence reads were collapsed and filtered. For each sample, productive Simpson clonality was calculated as the square root of Simpson's diversity index over productive rearrangements. TCRdb stores this immuneACCESS table with in-frame sequences only. Part of the clones is absent; in the studies checked, under half of the shortfall reflects unresolved V genes, and no reason is known for the rest. V, J and clone size are taken as reported in that table, and D and trimming were inferred from the DNA itself. The sample table records under 400,000 clones; 80% to 90% of these occur just once. The ten largest make up 10% of the sample.

In Seattle, one collaborating source enrolled patients while the infection was active and tracked those patients longitudinally over the course of disease. The collaborating institutions used their own protocols to collect whole blood in K2EDTA tubes. For TCRbeta analysis, collaborators shipped samples in one of three forms: frozen whole blood, isolated PBMCs, or DNA extracted from either of those sample types. This receptor was taken from a woman aged 25 to 45 with COVID-19, enrolled during active disease. The V and J segments used are TRBV5-4 and TRBJ2-3, and 7 junctional nucleotides match TRBD2. Material: peripheral blood. The CDR3 has the sequence CASSLVVGGMTDTQYF. The sequenced DNA: TGTGCCAGCAGCTTGGTTGTGGGAGGGATGACAGATACGCAGTATTTT.